This T cell receptor beta chain was captured by sequencing in a study of human T cells and chemical hapten exposure. The CDR3 is made up of 13 amino acids. Per germline, CDR1 LNHDA and CDR2 SQIVND (reference sequence). The ends were cut back, 9 bases at V and 2 bases at J, with 11 bases in the middle. Time point noted: patch test 2, 6 weeks after DPC sensitization. Treatment: therapeutic diphenylcyclopropenone sensitization with weekly scalp DPC. From the RACE reads, TCRdb called clonotypes with MiXCR, one entry per CDR3 protein. The table records some 71,000 distinct CDR3 sequences, approximately 10% of them present only once.

The material sequenced was whole blood, taken in connection with sensitization to the hapten diphenylcyclopropenone (DPC). J is TRBJ1-5 and V is TRBV19, with D unclear. The receptor was derived from a woman between 50 and 59 years old with alopecia areata. Some clones in this sample may be carry-over from other donors' samples. This CDR3 reads CASHMRGNQPQHF. CDR3 coding DNA: TGTGCCAGCCATATGCGGGGCAATCAGCCCCAGCATTTT.